This record covers a single T cell receptor (beta chain). Its target is unknown. The data were obtained in a study of T cells after yellow fever vaccination. General study findings and limits: The booster response re-showed most primary clones: around 95% CD4, approximately 90% CD8. Only a small proportion of the clonotypes turned up in both the CD4 and the CD8 compartments, likely arising from convergent recombination.

TCRdb ran MiXCR on the 5' RACE reads and lists one entry per CDR3 protein. The sample shows approximately 330,000 distinct CDR3 sequences, under 15% of them seen only once. The source was CD4+ T cells sorted from PBMCs, collected 15 days after the yellow fever booster vaccination. This receptor was taken from a young man who received the YFV17D yellow fever vaccine.

The chain's CDR3 is CATALSSGLGETQYF. The CDR3 nucleotides are TGTGCCACCGCTTTAAGTAGCGGCTTAGGCGAGACCCAGTACTTC. This rearrangement joins TRBV6-5 to TRBJ2-5; maybe TRBD2 (6 bases). Germline values: CDR1 MNHEY, CDR2 SVGAGI. CDR3 length: 15 residues. The germline V and J ends were trimmed by 10 bases and 5 bases, with 23 bases remaining between them.